This T cell receptor (beta chain) was captured by sequencing in a study of cytomegalovirus exposure and HLA in healthy donors. Study background: Roughly 170 million T cells yielded fewer than 120 million unique TCR beta sequences in earlier analysis. The study, taken as a whole, reports: In a later analysis, productive TCRs from donors in an Asian-associated ancestry cluster reportedly carried fewer N-insertions than the cohort mean. The investigators catalogued some 150 TCR beta chains as cytomegalovirus-associated.

Trimming pared 0 bases from V and 8 bases from J, leaving 16 bases between. Germline V CDR1 and CDR2: GTSNPN, SVGIG (reference sequence). This CDR3 has 15 amino acids. The PCR made use of 60 Vbeta and 13 Jbeta primers. TCRdb's copy holds only in-frame clones and misses some; the assay was immunoSEQ multiplex PCR. The sample records some 86,000 clones, roughly 77% being singletons. Concerning this clone: Its antigen is undetermined.

This clonotype originated in a woman in her forties in good health and CMV-seropositive. Source material: PBMCs. This sequence joins TRBV30 and TRBJ1-4; tentatively, D is TRBD1 (5 bases). CDR3 protein: CAWSVRGGRREKLFF. As DNA, the CDR3 is TGTGCCTGGAGTGTACGGGGCGGGAGAAGGGAAAAACTGTTTTTT.